The 19 T cell receptor beta chains listed next were all sequenced from one sample in a study of vaccination and CD4 T cells after COVID-19 (dated by TCRdb to the early 2020s). The library was made by PCR. Sequencing used an Illumina iSeq 100. At the Johns Hopkins FTIC core, DNA from the cultured CD4+ T cells underwent TCR sequencing with the Oncomine TCR Beta short-read assay. Starting from the raw public reads, TCRdb applied fastp trimming at Q25, assembled clones with MiXCR and retained in-frame beta chains. For every CDR3 protein sequence, its rows merge into one entry that carries the most common genes and DNA. The sample records about 20,000 distinct CDR3 sequences, under 70% of which are singletons. The top ten constitute around a sixth of the sample. This specimen's treatment or condition label, per the study, means: roughly 10-day PBMC culture with coronavirus spike peptide pools or control peptides (ViraFEST assay).

Their recognized antigens are unknown. Sequenced: CD4+ T cells from blood, cultured in vitro. The receptors derive from a human donor who had recovered from COVID-19.

The chain has TRBV30 and TRBJ2-2, with D maybe TRBD2 (6 bases). Trimming took off 2 bases at V and 2 bases at J, with 12 bases between the two ends. This CDR3 comprises 15 residues. Germline V gives CDR1 GTSNPN, CDR2 SVGIG (reference sequence). Here the CDR3 reads CAWSRGGVNTGELFF. The DNA of the CDR3 is TGTGCCTGGAGTCGGGGCGGGGTCAACACCGGGGAGCTGTTTTTT.

The chain recombines TRBV20-1 with TRBJ2-7; TRBD1 is a possible D gene (6 bases). The CDR3 spans 17 residues. V lost 0 bases to trimming and J lost 0 bases, with 18 bases between them. Looked up from germline, CDR1 is DFQATT and CDR2 is SNEGSKA (reference sequence). The CDR3 bases are TGCAGTGCTAGAGACCGCACGAGACAGGCTGGCTCCTACGAGCAGTACTTC. Its translation: CSARDRTRQAGSYEQYF.

The V and J genes are TRBV2 and TRBJ1-2, with D perhaps TRBD1 (6 bases). Germline V gene sequence: CDR1 SNHLY, CDR2 FYNNEI. Trimming removed 4 bases from V and 8 bases from J, with 14 bases in between. This CDR3 has 13 residues. The CDR3 loop reads CASSVAGEGGYTF. DNA for the CDR3: TGTGCCAGCAGTGTCGCAGGGGAGGGAGGCTACACCTTC.

This clonotype is large within its sample. The rearrangement joins TRBV7-2 to TRBJ1-5; the D gene is possibly TRBD1 (6 bases). Between the trimmed V and J ends, which lost 5 bases and 4 bases, there was a span of 9 bases. The CDR3 covers 13 residues. The germline V gene has CDR1 SGHTA and CDR2 FQGNSA. Here the CDR3 reads CASSVRGNQPQHF. Here the CDR3 DNA reads TGTGCCAGCAGCGTCAGGGGTAATCAGCCCCAGCATTTT.

The chain's CDR3 is CASSRVRGLETF. Written as DNA, the CDR3 is TGTGCCAGCAGCCGAGTCCGGGGCCTCGAAACCTTC. The genes are TRBV11-2 and TRBJ1-2; D is possibly TRBD1 (5 bases). V lost 5 bases and J 14 bases, leaving 18 bases between the germline ends. This CDR3 comprises 12 residues. Per the germline V gene, CDR1 is SGHAT and CDR2 is FQNNGV.

The rearrangement uses TRBV28 and TRBJ1-5; D is perhaps TRBD1 (5 bases). Per germline, CDR1 MDHEN and CDR2 SYDVKM. CDR3 length equals 14 residues. With 3 bases removed from V and 9 bases from J, the gap between germline ends came to 15 bases. CDR3 bases: TGTGCCAGCAGTTTCTCCCAGGGCATTGGGCCCCAGCATTTT. Translated, it gives CASSFSQGIGPQHF. Complete variable domain (other parts from reference TRBV28 and TRBJ1-5): DVKVTQSSRYLVKRTGEKVFLECVQDMDHENMFWYRQDPGLGLRLIYFSYDVKMKEKGDIPEGYSVSREKKERFSLILESASTNQTSMYLCASSFSQGIGPQHFGDGTRLSIL.

The V call is TRBV28, the J call TRBJ2-7; 7 bases match TRBD2. This CDR3 has 14 amino acids. Trimming at V came to 2 bases and at J to 4 bases, leaving 5 bases not matched to a gene. Germline loops: CDR1 MDHEN, CDR2 SYDVKM. DNA for the CDR3: TGTGCCAGCAGTTTAGGAGGCGGGGGATACGAGCAGTACTTC. Amino acid sequence: CASSLGGGGYEQYF.

This clonotype was counted a few times. The chain links TRBV7-2 to TRBJ2-7; D ambiguous. The CDR3 has 11 amino acids. The V gene lost 5 bases and the J gene lost 3 bases, with 5 bases spanning the gap. Per the germline V gene, CDR1 is SGHTA and CDR2 is FQGNSA. CDR3 loop: CASSTLYEQYF. The CDR3 DNA is TGTGCCAGCAGCACCCTCTACGAGCAGTACTTC.

This clonotype came up a few times. The chain joins TRBV4-2 to TRBJ2-1; 7 nucleotides agree with TRBD2. There are 13 residues in the CDR3. Germline trimming cut 3 bases from V and 8 bases from J; bases unmatched to any gene: 4. CDR1 is LGHNA, CDR2 YNFKEQ, per germline. CDR3 coding DNA: TGTGCCAGCAGCCAGTACGCGGGGGATGAGCAGTTCTTC. This sequence encodes CASSQYAGDEQFF.

A single count supports this clonotype. This sequence joins TRBV14 and TRBJ2-3; no clear D gene. Germline V gives CDR1 SGHDN, CDR2 FVKESK. V shed 3 bases and J shed 2 bases, with 6 bases lying between them. CDR3 length: 13 amino acids. The CDR3 here is CASSQRTTDTQYF. The CDR3 DNA follows: TGTGCCAGCAGCCAGCGGACCACAGATACGCAGTATTTT.

This chain joins TRBV27 and TRBJ2-1, with 8 bases that match TRBD1. The V gene's germline CDR1 is MNHEY and CDR2 SMNVEV (reference sequence). The CDR3 is made up of 14 amino acids. V shed 6 bases and J 2 bases; nucleotides not matched to a gene: 3. The DNA of the CDR3 is TGTGCCAGCAGGGTACAGGGGGCCTACAATGAGCAGTTCTTC. It is translated as CASRVQGAYNEQFF.

The sample holds a few counts of this clonotype. V and J are TRBV6-1 and TRBJ1-1; D remains ambiguous. Trimming took 7 bases from V and 1 from J, leaving 10 bases between them. The CDR3 length is 13 residues. Germline values: CDR1 MNHNS, CDR2 SASEGT. CDR3 sequence: CASNIQGNTEAFF. Here the CDR3 DNA reads TGTGCCAGCAACATACAAGGGAACACTGAAGCTTTCTTT.

The chain joins TRBV11-3 to TRBJ2-3; TRBD2 is a possible D gene (5 bases). Trimming took off 1 base at V and 2 bases at J, with 10 bases between the two ends. Germline values: CDR1 SGHNT, CDR2 YENEEA. The CDR3 length is 15 residues. The CDR3 loop is CASSLAGIYTDTQYF. The CDR3 coding sequence is TGTGCCAGCAGCTTAGCGGGGATCTACACAGATACGCAGTATTTT.

There are a few counts of this clonotype. This chain links TRBV20-1 with TRBJ1-5, with 11 bases that match TRBD1. The CDR3 covers 14 residues. V lost 6 bases, J lost 5 bases, and 6 bases stayed unmatched. CDR1 is DFQATT and CDR2 is SNEGSKA in the germline V gene (reference sequence). CDR3 sequence: CSANGQGAYQPQHF. CDR3 nucleotides: TGCAGTGCCAACGGACAGGGGGCTTATCAGCCCCAGCATTTT.

This sequence joins TRBV12-5 and TRBJ2-7; tentatively, D is TRBD1 (6 bases). Trimming pared 7 bases from V and 3 bases from J, leaving 10 bases between. From germline, CDR1 is LGHNT and CDR2 FRNRAP. This CDR3 contains 12 residues. The CDR3 sequence is CASAQGLYEQYF. The CDR3 DNA reads TGTGCTAGTGCCCAGGGGCTCTACGAGCAGTACTTC.

The chain employs TRBV7-2 and TRBJ2-3; D uncertain. This CDR3 is built from 11 residues. Trimming shortened V by 5 bases and J by 5 bases, and 5 bases separated the two germline ends. Germline values: CDR1 SGHTA, CDR2 FQGNSA. The CDR3 protein is CASSVQDTQYF. Written as DNA, the CDR3 is TGTGCCAGCAGCGTCCAAGATACGCAGTATTTT.

This chain connects TRBV15 to TRBJ1-5; TRBD1 aligns across 11 bases. CDR1 is LNHNV, CDR2 YYDKDF, per germline (reference sequence). Trimming took 5 bases from V and 7 from J; bases not matched to a gene: 16. The CDR3 is made up of 18 amino acids. The CDR3 sequence: CATSPEIGQGANRQPQHF. CDR3 nucleotide sequence: TGTGCCACCAGCCCAGAGATCGGACAGGGGGCTAACAGACAGCCCCAGCATTTT.

The chain joins TRBV2 to TRBJ1-6, with a weak D call TRBD1 (6 bases). The germline V gene has CDR1 SNHLY and CDR2 FYNNEI. Trimming shortened V by 8 bases and J by 7 bases, and 15 bases separated the two germline ends. This CDR3 has 14 amino acids. Here the CDR3 DNA reads TGTGCCAGCCGCACAGGGTCTAACAATTCACCCCTCCACTTT. This codes for CASRTGSNNSPLHF. Looking up the rest from reference TRBV2 and TRBJ1-6 gives the full variable domain: EPEVTQTPSHQVTQMGQEVILRCVPISNHLYFYWYRQILGQKVEFLVSFYNNEISEKSEIFDDQFSVERPDGSNFTLKIRSTKLEDSAMYFCASRTGSNNSPLHFGNGTRLTVT.

This clonotype was counted a few times. The rearrangement joins TRBV27 to TRBJ2-4, with D possibly matching TRBD1 (7 bases). Trimming removed 4 bases at V and 0 bases at J, with 16 bases between. Germline CDR1 and CDR2: MNHEY and SMNVEV (reference sequence). The CDR3 has 17 residues. CDR3 nucleotide sequence: TGTGCCAGCAGTTCCGGGGGACAGTACTTAGCCAAAAACATTCAGTACTTC. Translating gives CASSSGGQYLAKNIQYF.